These 5 T cell receptor beta chains originate from one sample sequenced in a study of cytomegalovirus exposure and HLA in healthy donors. The PCR was carried out with 60 Vbeta primers and 13 Jbeta primers. Some clones are missing from TCRdb's copy, which holds only in-frame ones; the method was immunoSEQ multiplex PCR. The sample contains fewer than 200,000 clones, roughly three quarters of which appear only once. The sequencing input was PBMCs. These receptors originate from a male donor in good health and CMV-seropositive.

The chain carries TRBV5-1 and TRBJ2-3, with 9 bases lining up with TRBD2. J gave up 8 bases and V 3 bases, and 10 bases lay outside the gene matches. Per germline, CDR1 SGHRS and CDR2 YFSETQ. CDR3 size: 15 residues. The CDR3 DNA follows: TGCGCCAGCAGCTCTTCCTCAGCGGGGGGCTCTACGCAGTATTTT. This gives the protein CASSSSSAGGSTQYF.

The V gene is TRBV6-5, the J gene TRBJ2-3; 9 positions agree with TRBD2. Germline loops: CDR1 MNHEY, CDR2 SVGAGI. Unmatched junction bases numbered 6, after V lost 8 bases and J lost 3 bases. The CDR3 loop spans 14 amino acids. The CDR3 loop reads CASAAGGGTDTQYF. CDR3 in DNA: TGTGCCAGCGCGGCGGGGGGGGGTACAGATACGCAGTATTTT.

In this sample, this clone turned up once. The rearrangement uses TRBV2 and TRBJ1-1; unclear D gene. This CDR3 is 12 amino acids long. V shed 6 bases and J shed 5 bases, with 10 bases lying between them. CDR1 and CDR2 from the germline V gene are SNHLY and FYNNEI. The chain's CDR3 is CASSAELTEAFF. The CDR3 DNA reads TGTGCCAGCAGCGCCGAACTGACTGAAGCTTTCTTT.

The chain links TRBV2 to TRBJ2-5; the match to TRBD1 covers 7 bases. Trimming at V came to 5 bases and at J to 1 base, leaving 7 bases not matched to a gene. Germline CDR1 is SNHLY and CDR2 is FYNNEI. The CDR3 runs 15 residues. CDR3 protein: CASSLPGTAQETQYF. DNA of the CDR3: TGTGCCAGCAGTCTCCCGGGGACAGCCCAAGAGACCCAGTACTTC.

The rearrangement uses TRBV6-5 and TRBJ2-2; D remains unclear. CDR3 size: 14 residues. V lost 7 bases, J lost 4 bases, and 13 bases lay in between. CDR1 and CDR2 from the germline V gene are MNHEY and SVGAGI. This CDR3 is CASILGVITGELFF. The CDR3 bases are TGTGCCAGCATCCTAGGAGTTATCACCGGGGAGCTGTTTTTT.